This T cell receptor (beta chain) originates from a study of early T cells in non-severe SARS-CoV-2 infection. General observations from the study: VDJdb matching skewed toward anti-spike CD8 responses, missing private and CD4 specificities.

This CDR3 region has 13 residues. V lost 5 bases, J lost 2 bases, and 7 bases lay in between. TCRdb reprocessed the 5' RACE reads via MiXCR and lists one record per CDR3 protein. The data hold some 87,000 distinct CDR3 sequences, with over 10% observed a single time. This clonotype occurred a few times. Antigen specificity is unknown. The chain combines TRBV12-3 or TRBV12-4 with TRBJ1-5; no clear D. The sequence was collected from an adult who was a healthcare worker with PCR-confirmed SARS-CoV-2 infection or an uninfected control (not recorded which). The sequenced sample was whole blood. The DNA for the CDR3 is TGTGCCAGCAGTGAGGCGGGCAATCAGCCCCAGCATTTT. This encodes CASSEAGNQPQHF.